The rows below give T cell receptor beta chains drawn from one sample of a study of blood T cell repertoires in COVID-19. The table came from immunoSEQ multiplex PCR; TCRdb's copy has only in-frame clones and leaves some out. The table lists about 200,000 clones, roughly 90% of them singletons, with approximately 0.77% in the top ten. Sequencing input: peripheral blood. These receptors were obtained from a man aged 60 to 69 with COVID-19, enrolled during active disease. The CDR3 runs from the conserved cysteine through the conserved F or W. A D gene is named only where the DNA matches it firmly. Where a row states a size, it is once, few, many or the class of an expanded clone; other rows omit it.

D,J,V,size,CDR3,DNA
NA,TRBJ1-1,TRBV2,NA,CASSRQFGLNTEAFF,TGTGCCAGCAGTCGACAGTTCGGGTTGAACACTGAAGCTTTCTTT
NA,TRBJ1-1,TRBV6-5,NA,CASGGWTEAFF,TGTGCCAGCGGGGGCTGGACTGAAGCTTTCTTT
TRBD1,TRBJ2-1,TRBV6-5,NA,CASHRDRGLSEQFF,TGTGCCAGCCACCGGGACAGGGGGCTAAGTGAGCAGTTCTTC
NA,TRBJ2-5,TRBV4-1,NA,CASSQRFGRETQYF,TGCGCCAGCAGCCAGCGTTTCGGGAGAGAGACCCAGTACTTC
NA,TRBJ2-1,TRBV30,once,CAWSVRILSSYNEQFF,TGTGCCTGGAGTGTACGAATACTAAGCTCCTACAATGAGCAGTTCTTC
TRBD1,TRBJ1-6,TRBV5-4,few,CASSLDTGADSPLHF,TGTGCCAGCAGCTTGGATACAGGGGCGGATTCACCCCTCCACTTT
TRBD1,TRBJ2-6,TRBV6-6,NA,CASSPMTGGSGANVLTF,TGTGCCAGCAGTCCCATGACAGGGGGCTCTGGGGCCAACGTCCTGACTTTC
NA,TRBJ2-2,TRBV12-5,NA,CASGLVNGGGELFF,TGTGCTAGTGGTTTGGTAAATGGAGGTGGGGAGCTGTTTTTT
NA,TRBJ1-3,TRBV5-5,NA,CASSFETSSGNTIYF,TGTGCCAGCAGCTTCGAAACGAGCTCTGGAAACACCATATATTTT
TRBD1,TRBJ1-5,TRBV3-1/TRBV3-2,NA,CASSQGDSYNQPQHF,TGTGCCAGCAGCCAAGGGGACAGTTACAATCAGCCCCAGCATTTT
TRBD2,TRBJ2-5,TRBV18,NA,CASSPGASGRETQYF,TGTGCCAGCTCACCAGGGGCTAGCGGGAGAGAGACCCAGTACTTC
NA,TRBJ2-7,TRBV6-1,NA,CASSEVGTVSYEQYF,TGTGCCAGCAGTGAAGTCGGAACAGTTTCCTACGAGCAGTACTTC
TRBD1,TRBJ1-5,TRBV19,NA,CASTQTGTGNQPQHF,TGTGCCAGTACCCAGACCGGGACAGGAAATCAGCCCCAGCATTTT
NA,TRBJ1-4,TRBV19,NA,CASSVGVSINEKLFF,TGTGCCAGCAGTGTCGGGGTGTCTATTAATGAAAAACTGTTTTTT
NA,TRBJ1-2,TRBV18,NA,CASSPRSGNYGYTF,TGTGCCAGCTCACCACGGTCAGGCAACTATGGCTACACCTTC
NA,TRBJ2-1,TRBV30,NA,CAWSPKGRGVYNEQFF,TGTGCCTGGAGCCCCAAGGGCAGGGGGGTCTACAATGAGCAGTTCTTC
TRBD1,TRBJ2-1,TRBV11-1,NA,CASRRDRLKYNEQFF,TGTGCCAGCAGAAGGGACAGACTAAAATACAATGAGCAGTTCTTC
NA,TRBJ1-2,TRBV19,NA,CASSIDRGGRGGYGYTF,TGTGCCAGTAGTATAGACCGCGGAGGGAGAGGCGGCTATGGCTACACCTTC
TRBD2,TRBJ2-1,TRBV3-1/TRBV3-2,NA,CASSGLAGGPEQFF,TGTGCCAGCAGCGGTCTAGCGGGGGGGCCTGAGCAGTTCTTC
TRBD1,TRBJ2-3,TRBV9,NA,CASSVAMPGQGPDTQYF,TGTGCCAGCAGCGTAGCCATGCCGGGACAGGGGCCCGATACGCAGTATTTT
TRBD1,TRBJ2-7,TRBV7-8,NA,CASSSKEVRQGRSYEQYF,TGTGCCAGCAGCTCCAAAGAAGTCCGACAGGGGAGATCCTACGAGCAGTACTTC
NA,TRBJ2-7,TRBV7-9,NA,CASSTSSYEQYF,TGTGCCAGCAGCACGAGCTCCTACGAGCAGTACTTC
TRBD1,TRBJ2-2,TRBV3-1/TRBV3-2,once,CASSPPRTGSTGELFF,TGTGCCAGCAGCCCACCACGGACAGGGTCCACCGGGGAGCTGTTTTTT
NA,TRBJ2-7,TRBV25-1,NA,CASETSSYEQYF,TGTGCCAGCGAAACTAGCTCCTACGAGCAGTACTTC
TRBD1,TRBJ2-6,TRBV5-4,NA,CASSLGFGTGSSGANVLTF,TGTGCCAGCAGCTTGGGATTTGGGACAGGCAGCTCTGGGGCCAACGTCCTGACTTTC
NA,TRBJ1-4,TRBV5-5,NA,CASSLGPGSEEKLFF,TGTGCCAGCAGCTTGGGGCCAGGGTCGGAAGAAAAACTGTTTTTT
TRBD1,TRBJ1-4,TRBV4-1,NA,CASSQAGRGVTNEKLFF,TGCGCCAGCAGCCAAGCGGGCAGGGGGGTAACTAATGAAAAACTGTTTTTT
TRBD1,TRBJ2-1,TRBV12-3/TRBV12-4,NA,CASTPDRGNEQFF,TGTGCCAGCACCCCGGACAGGGGCAATGAGCAGTTCTTC
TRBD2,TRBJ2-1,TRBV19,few,CASRLAGDLGNEQFF,TGTGCCAGTAGACTAGCGGGAGATCTAGGGAATGAGCAGTTCTTC
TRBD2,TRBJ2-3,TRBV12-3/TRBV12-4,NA,CASHNGRADTQYF,TGTGCCAGCCACAACGGGAGGGCGGATACGCAGTATTTT
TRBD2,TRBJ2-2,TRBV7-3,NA,CASRLSGAGTGELFF,TGTGCCAGCAGGTTAAGCGGGGCGGGTACCGGGGAGCTGTTTTTT
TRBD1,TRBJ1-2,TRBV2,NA,CAIKQWGQGANYGYTF,TGTGCCATCAAGCAGTGGGGGCAGGGGGCTAACTATGGCTACACCTTC
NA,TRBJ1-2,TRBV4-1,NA,CASSQDRQTNYGYTF,TGCGCCAGCAGCCAAGACAGACAGACTAACTATGGCTACACCTTC
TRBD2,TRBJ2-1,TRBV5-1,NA,CASSSGLAGYNEQFF,TGCGCCAGCAGCTCGGGACTAGCGGGTTACAATGAGCAGTTCTTC
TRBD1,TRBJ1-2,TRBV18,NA,CASSPSTGGSYGYTF,TGTGCCAGCTCACCCTCGACAGGGGGTAGCTATGGCTACACCTTC
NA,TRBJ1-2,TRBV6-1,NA,CASSETVRGSNYGYTF,TGTGCCAGCAGTGAAACGGTGCGGGGGTCGAACTATGGCTACACCTTC
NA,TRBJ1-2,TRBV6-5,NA,CASGGSGVDYGYTF,TGTGCCAGCGGCGGATCGGGGGTGGACTATGGCTACACCTTC
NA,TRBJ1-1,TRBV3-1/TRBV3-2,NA,CASSSIRPGMNRTGEAFF,TGTGCCAGCAGCTCTATTCGGCCAGGGATGAACCGAACAGGGGAAGCTTTCTTT
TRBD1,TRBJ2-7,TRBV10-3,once,CAISGGQGSYEQYF,TGTGCCATCAGTGGCGGACAGGGTAGCTACGAGCAGTACTTC
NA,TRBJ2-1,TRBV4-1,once,CASSPGGVKGDEQFF,TGCGCCAGCAGCCCCGGTGGGGTCAAGGGGGATGAGCAGTTCTTC
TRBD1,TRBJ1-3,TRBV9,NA,CASSELQGTSGNTIYF,TGTGCCAGCAGCGAACTACAGGGGACCTCTGGAAACACCATATATTTT
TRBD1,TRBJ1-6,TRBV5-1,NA,CASSLRQGRRNSPLHF,TGCGCCAGCAGCCTACGACAGGGCCGTCGAAATTCACCCCTCCACTTT
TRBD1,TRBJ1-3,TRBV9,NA,CASSGGRDRASFGNTIYF,TGTGCCAGCAGCGGGGGACGGGACAGGGCCTCTTTTGGAAACACCATATATTTT
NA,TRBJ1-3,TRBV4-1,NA,CASSQEGSYSGNTIYF,TGCGCCAGCAGCCAAGAGGGCAGCTACTCTGGAAACACCATATATTTT
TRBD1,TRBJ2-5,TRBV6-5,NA,CASSSAGTGDGTQYF,TGTGCCAGCAGTTCAGCCGGGACAGGGGATGGGACCCAGTACTTC
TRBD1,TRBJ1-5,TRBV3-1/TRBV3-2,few,CASSLGTEVNQPQHF,TGTGCCAGCAGCCTTGGGACAGAGGTAAATCAGCCCCAGCATTTT
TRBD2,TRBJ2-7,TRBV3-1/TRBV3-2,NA,CASSVLAAYEQYF,TGTGCCAGCAGTGTACTAGCGGCATACGAGCAGTACTTC
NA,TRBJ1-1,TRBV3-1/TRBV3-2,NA,CASSRGTSEAFF,TGTGCCAGCAGCCGAGGGACTTCCGAAGCTTTCTTT